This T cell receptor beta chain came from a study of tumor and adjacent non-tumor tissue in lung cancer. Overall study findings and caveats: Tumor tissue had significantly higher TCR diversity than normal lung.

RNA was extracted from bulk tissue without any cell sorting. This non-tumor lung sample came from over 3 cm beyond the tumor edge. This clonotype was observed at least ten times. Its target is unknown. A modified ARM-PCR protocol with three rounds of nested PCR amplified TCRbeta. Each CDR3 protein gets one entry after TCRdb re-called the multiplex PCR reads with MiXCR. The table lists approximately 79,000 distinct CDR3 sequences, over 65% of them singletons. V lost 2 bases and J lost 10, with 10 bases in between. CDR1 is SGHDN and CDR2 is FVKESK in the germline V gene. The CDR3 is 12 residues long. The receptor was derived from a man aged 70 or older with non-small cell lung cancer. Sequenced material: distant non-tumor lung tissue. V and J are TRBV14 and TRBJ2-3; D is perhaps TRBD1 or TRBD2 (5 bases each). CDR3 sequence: CASSQSGTSQYF. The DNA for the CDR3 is TGTGCCAGCAGCCAATCCGGGACCTCGCAGTATTTT.